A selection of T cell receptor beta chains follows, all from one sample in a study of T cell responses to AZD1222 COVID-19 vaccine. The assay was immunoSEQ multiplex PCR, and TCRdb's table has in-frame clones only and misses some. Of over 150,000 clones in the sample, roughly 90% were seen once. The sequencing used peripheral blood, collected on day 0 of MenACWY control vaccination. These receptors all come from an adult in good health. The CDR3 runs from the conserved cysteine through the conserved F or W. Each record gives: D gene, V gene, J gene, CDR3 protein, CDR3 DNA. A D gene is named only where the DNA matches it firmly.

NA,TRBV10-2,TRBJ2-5,CATNTGRQETQYF,TGCGCCACTAATACGGGACGACAAGAGACCCAGTACTTC
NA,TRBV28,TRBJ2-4,CASSLAGGAGNIQYF,TGTGCCAGCAGTTTAGCTGGGGGCGCGGGAAACATTCAGTACTTC
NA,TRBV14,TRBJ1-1,CASSQVPGRNAFF,TGTGCCAGCAGCCAAGTTCCGGGACGTAATGCTTTCTTT
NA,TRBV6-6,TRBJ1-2,CASSYSAGERNYGYTF,TGTGCCAGCAGTTACTCTGCAGGGGAGAGGAACTATGGCTACACCTTC
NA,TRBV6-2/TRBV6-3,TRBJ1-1,CASSYGGPSNTEAFF,TGTGCCAGCAGTTACGGGGGTCCCTCGAACACTGAAGCTTTCTTT
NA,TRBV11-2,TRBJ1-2,CASSLGSYGYTF,TGTGCCAGCAGCCTGGGCAGCTATGGCTACACCTTC
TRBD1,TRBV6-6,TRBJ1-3,CASSPKRDRGYTIYF,TGTGCCAGCAGTCCGAAACGGGACAGGGGATACACCATATATTTT
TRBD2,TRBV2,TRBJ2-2,CARRGASGNTGELFF,TGTGCCAGGAGGGGTGCTAGCGGGAACACCGGGGAGCTGTTTTTT
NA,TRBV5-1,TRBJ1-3,CASSLGELGNTIYF,TGCGCCAGCAGCTTGGGCGAACTTGGAAACACCATATATTTT
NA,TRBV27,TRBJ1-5,CASSSGDIRQPQHF,TGTGCCAGCAGCTCCGGGGACATCCGACAGCCCCAGCATTTT
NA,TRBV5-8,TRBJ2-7,CASSLQGIPYSEQYF,TGTGCCAGCAGCTTGCAGGGAATCCCTTACTCGGAGCAGTACTTC
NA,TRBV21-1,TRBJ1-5,CASSKNQPQHF,TGTGCCAGCAGCAAAAATCAGCCCCAGCATTTT